The following is a TCR beta chain sequence with its context. This clone has only one observation. Its antigen is currently not known. No much larger clone is present one base from it, and per-base qualities are unavailable. The CDR3 regions of human TCRbeta chains were subjected to immunosequencing. The authors processed their data as follows. TCRs in the repertoires were matched against a reference library of SARS-CoV-2-specific TCRs that had been generated with the MIRA antigen-specificity platform. Breadth was defined as the fraction of unique TCRs that were SARS-CoV-2-associated, and depth was defined as the fraction of total T cells that were SARS-CoV-2-associated. Each spike-specific TCR was assigned to its reactive spike region and to a CD4 or CD8 class using the MIRA data. Log10-transformed breadth and depth values were compared by one-way ANOVA with Sidak's multiple comparisons tests. TCRdb holds this immuneACCESS table with in-frame rearrangements only. Some clones are missing; in checked studies, unresolved V genes explain under half, and the rest has no known cause. D and trimming were read from the DNA, whereas the V and J calls and clone size are those reported in that table. The sample contains about 93,000 clones, roughly nine tenths of them found a single time. The ten most abundant clones make up 2.8% of the sample.

The sample belongs to a study of T cell responses to AZD1222 COVID-19 vaccine (TCRdb year 2021). General notes on the study: TCR sequencing covered 230 or so trial participants: about 210 given two doses of AZD1222 and about 26 given two doses of MenACWY control vaccine. Trial participants were enrolled by age into 18-55, 56-69 and 70-plus year subgroups, with roughly 160, 29 and 62 TCR-sequenced participants respectively. The full study reports these points: Because no day 14 peak-response samples were available, repertoires were characterized only after the peak T cell response. Only 5 to 7 AZD1222 recipients were SARS-CoV-2 seropositive at baseline, limiting conclusions about previously exposed vaccinees. Participants were mostly white British and included more females than males, and it was suggested by the authors that clonal diversity may have been underestimated. Reportedly, almost half of the unique spike-specific TCRs recognized epitopes lying outside the regions that are mutated in the B.1.351 and B.1.1.7 variants. Spike-specific TCR breadth and depth rose significantly after two AZD1222 doses compared with day 0 and with MenACWY recipients. In the small 56-69-year group, the increase in depth fell short of significance, most likely because of low power. The whole spike protein was spanned by vaccine-associated CD4 TCRs, and dominant responses were seen in regions 160-218 and 743-854.

The sample's time point label, decoded: baseline before first vaccination. The intended sense of this specimen's treatment or condition label: meningococcal conjugate vaccine given as trial control. Vaccinee samples came from UK trials COV001 and COV002, including a single-blind randomized controlled phase 2/3 trial of AZD1222 (ChAdOx1 nCoV-19) in healthy adults. Trial participant PBMC samples were collected at day 0 and day 28 after the second dose for TCRbeta chain sequencing. The receptor comes from an adult in good health. The sample consisted of peripheral blood, taken on day 0 of MenACWY control vaccination.

The CDR3 protein is CAISVSGSGQPQHF. The sequence in DNA is TGTGCCATCAGTGTTTCAGGGTCGGGTCAGCCCCAGCATTTT. The chain joins TRBV10-3 to TRBJ1-5, and possibly TRBD1, on 5 matching bases. The CDR3 covers 14 residues, taking in both the cysteine and the phenylalanine. Left in the record is the CDR3 DNA by itself, 42 bases read in frame from the first base. V is pared back by 4 bases and J by 6 bases, with 13 bases lying between the germline termini. CDR1 and CDR2 were assigned from the germline V gene as ENHRY and SYGVKD.